This entry is about one T cell receptor beta chain. These data are taken from a study of radiotherapy plus CTLA-4 blockade in lung cancer. This CDR3 spans 15 amino acids. Germline V gene data show CDR1 as SQVTM and CDR2 as ANQGSEA. V lost 2 bases and J 2 bases, leaving 13 bases between the germline ends. This table comes from immunoSEQ multiplex PCR, and its TCRdb copy is limited to in-frame clones, with some not included. The sample has 65,000 to 95,000 clones, around nine tenths seen once. The chain couples TRBV29-1 to TRBJ1-3; perhaps TRBD1 as D (5 bases). This receptor was taken from a human donor with non-small cell lung cancer who had stable disease on radiotherapy plus ipilimumab. The sequencing used peripheral blood, collected from a patient treated with radiotherapy plus ipilimumab. CDR3 DNA: TGCAGCGTTGAACCTGGCGGAGGGGCTGGAAACACCATATATTTT. Its translation: CSVEPGGGAGNTIYF.